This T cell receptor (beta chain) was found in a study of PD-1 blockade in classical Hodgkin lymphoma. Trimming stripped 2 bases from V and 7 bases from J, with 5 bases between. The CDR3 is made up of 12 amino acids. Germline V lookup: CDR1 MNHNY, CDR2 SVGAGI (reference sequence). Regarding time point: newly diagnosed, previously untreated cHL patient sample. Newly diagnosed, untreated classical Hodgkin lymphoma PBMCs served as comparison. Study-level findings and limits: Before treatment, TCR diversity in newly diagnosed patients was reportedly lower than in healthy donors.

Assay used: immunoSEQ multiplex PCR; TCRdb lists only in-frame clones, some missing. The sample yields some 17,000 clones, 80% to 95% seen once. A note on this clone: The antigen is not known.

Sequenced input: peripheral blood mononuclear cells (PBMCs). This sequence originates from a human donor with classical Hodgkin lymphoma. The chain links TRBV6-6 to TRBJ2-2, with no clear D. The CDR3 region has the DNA TGTGCCAGCAGTTACAGGGACGGGGAGCTGTTTTTT. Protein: CASSYRDGELFF.